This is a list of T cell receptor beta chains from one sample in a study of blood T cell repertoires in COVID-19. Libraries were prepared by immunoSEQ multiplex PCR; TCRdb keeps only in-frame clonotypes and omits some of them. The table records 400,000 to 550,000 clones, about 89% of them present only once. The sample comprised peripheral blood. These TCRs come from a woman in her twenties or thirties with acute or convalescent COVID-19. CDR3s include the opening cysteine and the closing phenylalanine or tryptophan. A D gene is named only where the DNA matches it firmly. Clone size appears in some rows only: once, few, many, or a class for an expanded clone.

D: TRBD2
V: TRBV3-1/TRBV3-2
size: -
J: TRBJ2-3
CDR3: CASSRAGGLDTQYF
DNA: TGTGCCAGCTCTCGGGCGGGGGGATTAGATACGCAGTATTTT

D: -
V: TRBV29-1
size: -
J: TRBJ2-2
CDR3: CSLRKTGGFTGELFF
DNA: TGCAGTTTGAGAAAAACGGGGGGCTTTACCGGGGAGCTGTTTTTT

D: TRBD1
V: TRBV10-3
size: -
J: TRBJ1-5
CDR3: CATSPTGAVNQPQHF
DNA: TGTGCCACCTCACCCACAGGGGCTGTGAATCAGCCCCAGCATTTT

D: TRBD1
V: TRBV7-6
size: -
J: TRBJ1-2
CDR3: CASSTGQNGYTF
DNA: TGTGCCAGCAGCACGGGACAGAATGGCTACACCTTC

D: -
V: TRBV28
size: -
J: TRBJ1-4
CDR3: CASSLIWSRDEKLFF
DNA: TGTGCCAGCAGTTTAATCTGGAGTCGGGATGAAAAACTGTTTTTT

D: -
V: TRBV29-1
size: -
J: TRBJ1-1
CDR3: CSVGGGTEAFF
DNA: TGCAGCGTAGGGGGGGGCACTGAAGCTTTCTTT

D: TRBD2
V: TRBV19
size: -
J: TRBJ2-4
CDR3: CASSISSSGGAAAKNIQYF
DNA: TGTGCCAGTAGTATCTCCTCTAGCGGGGGGGCCGCGGCCAAAAACATTCAGTACTTC

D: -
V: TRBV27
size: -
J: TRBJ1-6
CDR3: CASSLSVPLHF
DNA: TGTGCCAGCAGTTTATCCGTACCCCTCCACTTT

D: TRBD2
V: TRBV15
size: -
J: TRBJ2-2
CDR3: CATSRDLLGGSVTGELFF
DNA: TGTGCCACCAGCAGAGATCTTTTGGGGGGGTCTGTCACCGGGGAGCTGTTTTTT

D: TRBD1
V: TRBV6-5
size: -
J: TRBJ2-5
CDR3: CASSYNEGAGETQYF
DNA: TGTGCCAGCAGTTACAATGAGGGGGCAGGAGAGACCCAGTACTTC

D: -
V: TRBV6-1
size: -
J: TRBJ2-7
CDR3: CASSEWQGGDEQYF
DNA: TGTGCCAGCAGTGAATGGCAGGGCGGCGACGAGCAGTACTTC

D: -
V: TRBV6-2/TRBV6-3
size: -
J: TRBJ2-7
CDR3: CASSYSSGGQYF
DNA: TGTGCCAGCAGTTACTCGTCCGGCGGCCAGTACTTC

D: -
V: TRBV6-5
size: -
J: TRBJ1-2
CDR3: CATREEGGYTF
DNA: TGTGCCACCAGAGAGGAGGGGGGCTACACCTTC

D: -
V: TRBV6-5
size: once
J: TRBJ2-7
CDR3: CASSQGSYEQYF
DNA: TGTGCCAGCTCTCAGGGCAGCTACGAGCAGTACTTC

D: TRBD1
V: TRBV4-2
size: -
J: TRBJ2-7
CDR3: CASSQVIGQGPYEQYF
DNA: TGTGCCAGCAGCCAAGTTATCGGACAGGGGCCCTACGAGCAGTACTTC

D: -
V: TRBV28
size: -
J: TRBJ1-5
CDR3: CASSLWSGNQPQHF
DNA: TGTGCCAGCAGTTTATGGTCAGGGAATCAGCCCCAGCATTTT

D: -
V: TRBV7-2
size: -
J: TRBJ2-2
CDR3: CASSLSRANTGELFF
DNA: TGTGCCAGCAGCTTGTCCCGCGCGAACACCGGGGAGCTGTTTTTT

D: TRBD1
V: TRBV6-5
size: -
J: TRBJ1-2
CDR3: CASSYSWDRDGYTF
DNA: TGTGCCAGCAGTTACTCGTGGGACAGGGATGGCTACACCTTC

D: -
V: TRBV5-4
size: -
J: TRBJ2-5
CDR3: CASSLAFGQTRGEETQYF
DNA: TGTGCCAGCAGCTTGGCCTTCGGGCAGACCCGCGGGGAAGAGACCCAGTACTTC

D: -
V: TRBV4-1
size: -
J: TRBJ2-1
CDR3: CASSQESEVYNEQFF
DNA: TGCGCCAGCAGCCAAGAGTCAGAAGTTTACAATGAGCAGTTCTTC

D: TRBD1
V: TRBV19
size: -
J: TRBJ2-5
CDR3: CASSVTTGGETQYF
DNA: TGTGCCAGTAGTGTTACGACAGGGGGAGAGACCCAGTACTTC

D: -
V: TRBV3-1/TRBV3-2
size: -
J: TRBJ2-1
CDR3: CASSQEPSYEQFF
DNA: TGTGCCAGCAGCCAGGAACCTAGCTACGAGCAGTTCTTC

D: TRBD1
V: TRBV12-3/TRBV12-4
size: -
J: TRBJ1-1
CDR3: CASSTIRDSEAFF
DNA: TGTGCCAGCAGCACAATCCGGGACAGCGAAGCTTTCTTT

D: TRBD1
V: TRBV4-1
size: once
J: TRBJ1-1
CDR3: CASSQEDRESEAFF
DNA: TGCGCCAGCAGCCAAGAGGACAGGGAGTCTGAAGCTTTCTTT

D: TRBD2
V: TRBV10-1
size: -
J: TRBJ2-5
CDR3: CASSHGTSGGGETQYF
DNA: TGCGCCAGCAGCCACGGGACTAGCGGGGGTGGAGAGACCCAGTACTTC

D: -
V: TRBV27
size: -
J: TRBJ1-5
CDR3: CASSSRPNRPQHF
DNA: TGTGCCAGCAGTTCCCGACCGAACAGGCCCCAGCATTTT

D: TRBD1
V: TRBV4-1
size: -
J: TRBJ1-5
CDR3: CASSRIWTGIQPQHF
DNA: TGCGCCAGCAGCCGTATTTGGACAGGGATTCAGCCCCAGCATTTT

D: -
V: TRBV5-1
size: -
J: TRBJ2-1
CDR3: CASSLGGSYNEQFF
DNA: TGCGCCAGCAGCTTGGGAGGGTCGTATAATGAGCAGTTCTTC

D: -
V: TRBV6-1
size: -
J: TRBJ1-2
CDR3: CASSERKRRDGGPRAYGYTF
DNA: TGTGCCAGCAGTGAGAGAAAGCGGAGGGACGGTGGGCCTCGGGCCTATGGCTACACCTTC

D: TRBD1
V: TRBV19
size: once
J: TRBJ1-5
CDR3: CASRTDREGQPQHF
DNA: TGTGCCAGTAGAACGGACAGGGAGGGCCAGCCCCAGCATTTT

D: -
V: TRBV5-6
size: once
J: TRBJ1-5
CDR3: CASSFFLWGENQPQHF
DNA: TGTGCCAGCAGCTTTTTTTTGTGGGGGGAAAATCAGCCCCAGCATTTT

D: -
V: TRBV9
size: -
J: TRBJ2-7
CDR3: CASSFRSIHEQYF
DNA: TGTGCCAGCAGCTTTAGGAGTATCCACGAGCAGTACTTC

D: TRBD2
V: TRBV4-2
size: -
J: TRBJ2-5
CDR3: CASSPVGGKETQYF
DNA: TGTGCCAGCAGCCCTGTCGGGGGGAAGGAGACCCAGTACTTC

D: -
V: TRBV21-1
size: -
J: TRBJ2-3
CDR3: CASSKDGTGCTDTQYF
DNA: TGTGCCAGCAGCAAAGACGGGACAGGCTGCACAGATACGCAGTATTTT

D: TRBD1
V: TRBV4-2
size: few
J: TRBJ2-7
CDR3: CASSQEQTGKTEQYF
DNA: TGTGCCAGCAGCCAAGAGCAGACAGGGAAGACCGAGCAGTACTTC

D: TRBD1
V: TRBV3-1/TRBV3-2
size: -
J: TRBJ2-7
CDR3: CASSQGWTGGYEQYF
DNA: TGTGCCAGCAGCCAAGGATGGACAGGGGGCTACGAGCAGTACTTC

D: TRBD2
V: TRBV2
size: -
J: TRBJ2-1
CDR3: CASRIAGGVPNEQFF
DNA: TGTGCCAGCAGAATAGCGGGGGGGGTTCCCAATGAGCAGTTCTTC

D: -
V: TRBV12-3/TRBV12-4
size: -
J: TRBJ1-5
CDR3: CASSLAYNQPQHF
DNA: TGTGCCAGCAGTTTAGCCTACAATCAGCCCCAGCATTTT

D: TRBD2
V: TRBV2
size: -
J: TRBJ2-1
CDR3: CASSSGGGNEQFF
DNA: TGTGCCAGCAGCAGCGGGGGGGGGAATGAGCAGTTCTTC

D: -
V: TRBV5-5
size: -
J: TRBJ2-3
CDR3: CASSPGHLTFTDTQYF
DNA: TGTGCCAGCAGCCCCGGACACCTAACCTTCACAGATACGCAGTATTTT

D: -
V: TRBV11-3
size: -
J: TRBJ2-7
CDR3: CASSPDRNYEQYF
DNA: TGTGCCAGCAGCCCCGACAGAAACTACGAGCAGTACTTC

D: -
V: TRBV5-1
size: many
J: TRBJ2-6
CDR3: CASSPDSGANVLTF
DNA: TGCGCCAGCAGCCCAGATTCTGGGGCCAACGTCCTGACTTTC

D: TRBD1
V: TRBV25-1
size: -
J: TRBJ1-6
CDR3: CASKGRGRSYNSPLHF
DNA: TGTGCCAGCAAGGGCAGGGGGCGCTCCTATAATTCACCCCTCCACTTT

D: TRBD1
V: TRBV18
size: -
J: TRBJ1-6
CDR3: CASSPQGQGNSPLHF
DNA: TGTGCCAGCTCACCACAGGGACAGGGTAATTCACCCCTCCACTTT

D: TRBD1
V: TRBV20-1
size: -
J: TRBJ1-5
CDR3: CSASVGDQGELQPQHF
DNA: TGCAGTGCTAGTGTGGGGGATCAGGGGGAACTTCAGCCCCAGCATTTT

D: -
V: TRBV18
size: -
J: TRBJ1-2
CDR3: CASSPTDGRMIYGYTF
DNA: TGTGCCAGCTCACCAACGGATGGCAGGATGATCTATGGCTACACCTTC

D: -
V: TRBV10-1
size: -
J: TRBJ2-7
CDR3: CASSSLSGGEQYF
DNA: TGCGCCAGCAGCTCTCTCAGCGGTGGTGAGCAGTACTTC

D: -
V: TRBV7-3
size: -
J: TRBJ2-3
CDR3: CASSPTGISTDTQYF
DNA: TGTGCCAGCAGCCCGACTGGTATAAGCACAGATACGCAGTATTTT

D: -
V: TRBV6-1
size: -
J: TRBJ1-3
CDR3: CASSVAITGSLSGNTIYF
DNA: TGTGCCAGCAGTGTAGCAATTACAGGGTCTCTCTCTGGAAACACCATATATTTT

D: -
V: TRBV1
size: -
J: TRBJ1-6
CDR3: CTSSQDNWTRDKNSSYNSPLHF
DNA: TGCACCAGCAGCCAAGATAATTGGACCCGGGACAAGAATAGCTCCTATAATTCACCCCTCCACTTT